This TCR beta chain came from a study of T-cell memory formation after mild COVID-19 (dated by TCRdb to the early 2020s). Describing the broader study: TCR sequence clusters from the two donors were found to be largely donor specific. In a couple of donors, T-cell clones that expanded and contracted after mild COVID-19 were tracked by sequencing TCRalpha and TCRbeta repertoires over time. Two young, previously healthy adult volunteers made up the cohort, one male and one female. What the research found in general, with its limitations: Contracting CD4+ clones turned up mainly in the CM and EM memory subsets, whereas EMRA was where CD8+ clones were enriched. Some responding clones were detected in pre-infection memory, which suggested that pre-existing cross-reactive memory T cells had joined the SARS-CoV-2 response. Only a couple of mild cases were covered in the study, and larger cohorts including severe cases with pre-infection samples were considered necessary. Balanced CD4/CD8 phenotypes were observed for clones contracting from day 15 to 85, whereas a bias towards CD4+ was observed for a second wave of clones expanding from day 15 to 37. SARS-CoV-2 specificity of the second-wave clones peaking on day 37 was not confirmed.

TCRdb records Illumina NovaSeq 6000 as the sequencer. Using 5'RACE with constant-segment primers, TCRalpha and TCRbeta cDNA libraries were constructed, with sample barcodes and unique molecular identifiers added in the process. RNA was extracted from every sample with Trizol reagent. Amplification of the libraries took two PCR steps, and the second step added a second sample barcode plus Illumina TruSeq adapters. Sequencing of the libraries was done on an Illumina NovaSeq, producing 2 x 150 bp paired-end reads. For the original study's pipeline: Demultiplexing of reads and collapsing into UMI-guided consensus sequences were performed with migec v1.2.7. With mixcr v2.1.11, UMI consensuses were aligned to TRA and TRB V and J templates and assembled into clonotypes. Expanded or contracted clonotypes were those called significant by both edgeR and NoisET, with noise models trained on biological replicates. For edgeR calls, the cutoffs were a false discovery rate-adjusted p below 0.01 and a log2 fold-change threshold of 1. As an exploratory analysis of dynamics, max-normalized trajectories of the 1000 most abundant clonotypes were examined by PCA with hierarchical clustering. Separately sequenced CD4+ and CD8+ repertoires were used to assign the CD4 or CD8 phenotype of responding clones. TCRdb reprocessed the public reads (quality trimming at Q25 with fastp, clone calling with MiXCR) and kept in-frame beta chains. Every CDR3 protein is listed once, alongside the most common genes and DNA of its rows. The V and J calls here are based on TCRdb, not the publication. A total of 250,000 or so distinct CDR3 sequences appear in this sample, over 15% of them only once. The ten biggest clones cover approximately 22% of the sample.

As encoded in the germline V gene (reference sequence), CDR1 is MNHNY while CDR2 is SVGAGI. The CDR3 has 13 amino acids, counting the end cysteine and phenylalanine. CDR3 DNA only is kept here, 39 bases in frame from base 1. Trimming leaves V shorter by 8 bases and J shorter by 2 bases, with the junction holding 2 bases beyond the gene matches. This clonotype occurred a few times. What this receptor recognizes is not known. There are no base qualities to consult, and no much larger clone falls within one base. PBMCs were isolated by Ficoll-Paque density gradient centrifugation. The rearrangement joined TRBV6-6 to TRBJ2-5; 10 middle bases align to TRBD2. This TCR derives from a man aged 18-30 years who had mild COVID-19 (a few samples of this study predate the infection). The sample titles of this study are shuffled in the database, so cell type and time point are left out; the donor was told from shared clones. What was sequenced was PBMCs or a T cell subset sorted from them (not recorded which). CDR3 sequence: CASELAGQETQYF. The bases are TGTGCCAGCGAACTAGCGGGGCAAGAGACCCAGTACTTC.